These T cell receptor beta chains were read from a single sample in a study of vaccination effects on CD4 cells after COVID-19. The table came from immunoSEQ multiplex PCR; TCRdb's copy has only in-frame clones and leaves some out. The top ten clones hold around a tenth of a sample with about 24,000 clones, roughly 80% of them seen once. Their target antigens are unknown. The material sequenced was CD4+ T cells from PBMCs cultured with HCoV-NL63 spike peptides, taken before COVID-19 vaccination. These TCRs come from a human donor who received a COVID-19 vaccine. Each CDR3 is given with its conserved first and last residue. The D gene is left open where the match is weak. Clone size is stated in some rows and not others, as once, few, many or a class when expanded.

TRBV6-5	14	few	TRBJ2-5	TRBD1	TGTGCCAGCAGGGATTCAGGGGGCCAAGAGACCCAGTACTTC	CASRDSGGQETQYF
TRBV6-2/TRBV6-3	15	NA	TRBJ1-6	NA	TGTGCCAGCAGTTACGTCACACGAGGGGGTTCACCCCTCCACTTT	CASSYVTRGGSPLHF
TRBV19	17	once	TRBJ2-1	TRBD2	TGTGCCAGTAGTATAAGACTAGCGGGAGGGCCCTACAATGAGCAGTTCTTC	CASSIRLAGGPYNEQFF
TRBV27	13	NA	TRBJ2-1	NA	TGTGCCAGCAGGTCGGGTCTAGACAATGAGCAGTTCTTC	CASRSGLDNEQFF
TRBV28	15	few	TRBJ2-1	TRBD2	TGTGCCAGCAGTTCCCCGGGAGGGGCGTACAATGAGCAGTTCTTC	CASSSPGGAYNEQFF
TRBV11-3	13	NA	TRBJ2-1	NA	TGTGCCAGCAGCTCGTACAAGGGCGATGAGCAGTTCTTC	CASSSYKGDEQFF
TRBV6-5	14	NA	TRBJ2-7	NA	TGTGCCAGCACCCGGGCGGCAGGGATTTACGAGCAGTACTTC	CASTRAAGIYEQYF
TRBV2	11	few	TRBJ1-2	NA	TGTGCCAGCAGGGGCGTGCGCGGCTACACCTTC	CASRGVRGYTF
TRBV5-1	15	NA	TRBJ2-3	TRBD2	TGCGCCAGCAGCATGGGACTAGCGGGAATCGATACGCAGTATTTT	CASSMGLAGIDTQYF
TRBV2	15	NA	TRBJ1-4	TRBD1	TGTGCCAGCATCCTTCAGGGGGCCCAGAATGAAAAACTGTTTTTT	CASILQGAQNEKLFF
TRBV21-1	18	NA	TRBJ1-2	NA	TGTGCCAGCAGCAAAGTTTTTAGAAGTTCACGACTCCGAGGTGGCTACACCTTC	CASSKVFRSSRLRGGYTF
TRBV27	15	NA	TRBJ2-7	TRBD1	TGTGCCAGCAGTTTCCGCCCGACAGGGGGCCACGAGCAGTACTTC	CASSFRPTGGHEQYF
TRBV18	13	NA	TRBJ2-7	NA	TGTGCCAGTTCTTTAGACAGAACCTACGAGCAGTACTTC	CASSLDRTYEQYF
TRBV11-2	16	NA	TRBJ1-4	TRBD1	TGTGCCAGCAGCTCTCTCACAGGGGGGCTTAATGAAAAACTGTTTTTT	CASSSLTGGLNEKLFF
TRBV24-1	20	NA	TRBJ2-3	TRBD2	TGTGCCACCAGTGGCCAGGGACTAGCGGGGGGGCAGGCCCGCACAGATACGCAGTATTTT	CATSGQGLAGGQARTDTQYF
TRBV7-9	14	NA	TRBJ2-3	NA	TGTGCCAGCAGCCCACCGGGTGGGACAGATACGCAGTATTTT	CASSPPGGTDTQYF
TRBV5-1	13	NA	TRBJ1-1	NA	TGCGCCAGCAGCTTGATCTCTTCCACTGAAGCTTTCTTT	CASSLISSTEAFF
TRBV6-5	15	NA	TRBJ2-4	NA	TGTGCCAGCACTGGTCGGGTGGCAGGAGAAAACATTCAGTACTTC	CASTGRVAGENIQYF
TRBV7-2	14	NA	TRBJ2-7	TRBD1	TGTGCCAGCAGCTGGGGACAGGGTAACTACGAGCAGTACTTC	CASSWGQGNYEQYF
TRBV5-1	15	NA	TRBJ2-5	TRBD2	TGCGCCAGCAGCTTGGTCCTAGCGGGACAAGAGACCCAGTACTTC	CASSLVLAGQETQYF
TRBV27	19	NA	TRBJ2-7	TRBD2	TGTGCCAGCAGTCTCGACAGAGGAAGACAGCGGGATTACTCCTACGAGCAGTACTTC	CASSLDRGRQRDYSYEQYF
TRBV5-6	15	NA	TRBJ2-7	NA	TGTGCCAGCAGCTTACTCGGGCCAAACCCCTACGAGCAGTACTTC	CASSLLGPNPYEQYF
TRBV5-1	12	NA	TRBJ2-3	NA	TGCGCCAGCAGCCGAAGCACAGATACGCAGTATTTT	CASSRSTDTQYF
TRBV5-1	14	few	TRBJ1-2	NA	TGCGCCAGCAGCTACGAGGACGGAAACTATGGCTACACCTTC	CASSYEDGNYGYTF
TRBV6-5	14	NA	TRBJ2-3	TRBD2	TGTGCCAGCGGACTAGCGATGAGCACAGATACGCAGTATTTT	CASGLAMSTDTQYF
TRBV6-4	15	NA	TRBJ2-1	TRBD2	TGTGCCAGCAGTGAGACTAGCGGGAAATACAATGAGCAGTTCTTC	CASSETSGKYNEQFF
TRBV19	14	NA	TRBJ1-1	NA	TGTGCCATTAGGAGGGGCGCGGATGGCACTGAAGCTTTCTTT	CAIRRGADGTEAFF
TRBV24-1	11	NA	TRBJ1-2	NA	TGTGCCACCAGTGATTGGACTGGCTACACCTTC	CATSDWTGYTF
TRBV19	13	NA	TRBJ1-1	NA	TGTGCCAGTAGTATAGGCGAGAACACTGAAGCTTTCTTT	CASSIGENTEAFF
TRBV5-4	16	NA	TRBJ2-1	TRBD2	TGTGCCAGCAGCTTGGGGGCGGGACTAGCGGCCAATGAGCAGTTCTTC	CASSLGAGLAANEQFF
TRBV30	14	NA	TRBJ1-6	NA	TGTGCCTGGACCCTCCGGGCGGTTGGATCACCCCTCCACTTT	CAWTLRAVGSPLHF
TRBV5-8	15	NA	TRBJ1-5	TRBD1	TGTGCCAGCAGCTTGTACAGGGGAGGGGATCAGCCCCAGCATTTT	CASSLYRGGDQPQHF
TRBV5-1	17	NA	TRBJ2-7	TRBD2	TGCGCCAGCAGCCCTGGAACCGGGGTCGCGGGGGCCTACGAGCAGTACTTC	CASSPGTGVAGAYEQYF
TRBV2	14	NA	TRBJ1-2	TRBD1	TGTGCCAGCAGGGGACAGGGGGTCGCCTATGGCTACACCTTC	CASRGQGVAYGYTF
TRBV6-1	16	NA	TRBJ1-1	NA	TGTGCCAGCAGTGAAAGGGCAGGAGGCATGAACACTGAAGCTTTCTTT	CASSERAGGMNTEAFF
TRBV24-1	15	NA	TRBJ1-1	NA	TGTGCCAAACGGACGAATTGGGGAGACGGGACTGAAGCTTTCTTT	CAKRTNWGDGTEAFF
TRBV6-4	15	NA	TRBJ2-1	NA	TGTGCCAGCAGTGTTGGGGGGGCGAGTTGGGATGAGCAGTTCTTC	CASSVGGASWDEQFF
TRBV18	20	NA	TRBJ2-2	TRBD1	TGTGCCAGCTCACCACCGAACAGTAGGGGGCTGGTGGGAAACACCGGGGAGCTGTTTTTT	CASSPPNSRGLVGNTGELFF
TRBV3-1/TRBV3-2	14	NA	TRBJ2-7	NA	TGTGCCAGCGCACGAGACGGGAACTCCTACGAGCAGTACTTC	CASARDGNSYEQYF
TRBV10-1	15	NA	TRBJ2-7	NA	TGCGCCAGCAGCCAAGGACTTGGGAGCTCCTACGAGCAGTACTTC	CASSQGLGSSYEQYF
TRBV5-1	11	NA	TRBJ2-1	NA	TGCGCCAGCAGCTTAGGAAATGAGCAGTTCTTC	CASSLGNEQFF
TRBV2	12	NA	TRBJ2-7	NA	TGTGCCAGCAGCAAGGACATAGGCGAGCAGTACTTC	CASSKDIGEQYF
TRBV12-5	16	few	TRBJ1-2	NA	TGTGCTAGTGGTTTGGCCTACATGGGGGACCGCTATGGCTACACCTTC	CASGLAYMGDRYGYTF
TRBV12-3/TRBV12-4	13	NA	TRBJ1-2	TRBD1	TGTGCCAGCAGTTTAGTAGGGGGCGGCGGCTACACCTTC	CASSLVGGGGYTF
TRBV11-2	17	NA	TRBJ2-7	TRBD2	TGTGCCAGCAGCTCCCGGGGAGGACTAGCAGCAATCAACCAGCAGTACTTC	CASSSRGGLAAINQQYF
TRBV14	16	few	TRBJ2-1	TRBD1	TGTGCCAGCAGCCAAATCCCGGGACAGGGGGATAACGAGCAGTTCTTC	CASSQIPGQGDNEQFF
TRBV5-4	14	once	TRBJ1-1	NA	TGTGCCAGCAGCTTATTTGAGGCGAACACTGAAGCTTTCTTT	CASSLFEANTEAFF
TRBV10-3	16	once	TRBJ2-7	NA	TGTGCCATCAGTGGGACTTCTCCGGGGACCGTTTACGAGCAGTACTTC	CAISGTSPGTVYEQYF
TRBV4-1	15	few	TRBJ2-6	NA	TGCGCCAGCAGCCAAGACTACTCTGGGGCCAACGTCCTGACTTTC	CASSQDYSGANVLTF
TRBV21-1	14	NA	TRBJ2-5	NA	TGTGCCAGCAGGGGCAAGTGGGCCAGAGAGACCCAGTACTTC	CASRGKWARETQYF